This T cell receptor beta chain is drawn from a study of cytomegalovirus exposure and HLA in healthy donors. V lost 1 base and J lost 4; bases outside the gene matches: 5. This CDR3 region has 15 residues. Germline CDR1 reads MGHDK; CDR2 reads SYGVNS. PCR amplification relied on 60 Vbeta primers (plus 13 Jbeta primers). Sequenced by immunoSEQ multiplex PCR; TCRdb stores in-frame clones only, minus some. The sample lists about 120,000 clones; over 75% were seen once. Whole-study findings and limits: A further, later analysis showed that HLA-associated TCR beta chains (compared with equally common others) were more clonally expanded. A missense variant in DCLRE1C was later tied to TCR beta V- and J-gene trimming. A highly shared variant cluster was judged a likely technical artifact. In a later analysis, specific HLA alleles were associated with 15,000 or so TCR beta sequences at a 0.05 false discovery rate.

With regard to this clone: Its antigen is unknown.

The gene calls are TRBV25-1 and TRBJ2-5; 8 bases map to TRBD1. The sequence derives from a human donor in good health. Material for sequencing was PBMCs. The CDR3 protein is CASSEFRQGIETQYF. In DNA, the CDR3 is TGTGCCAGCAGTGAATTTCGACAGGGGATAGAGACCCAGTACTTC.